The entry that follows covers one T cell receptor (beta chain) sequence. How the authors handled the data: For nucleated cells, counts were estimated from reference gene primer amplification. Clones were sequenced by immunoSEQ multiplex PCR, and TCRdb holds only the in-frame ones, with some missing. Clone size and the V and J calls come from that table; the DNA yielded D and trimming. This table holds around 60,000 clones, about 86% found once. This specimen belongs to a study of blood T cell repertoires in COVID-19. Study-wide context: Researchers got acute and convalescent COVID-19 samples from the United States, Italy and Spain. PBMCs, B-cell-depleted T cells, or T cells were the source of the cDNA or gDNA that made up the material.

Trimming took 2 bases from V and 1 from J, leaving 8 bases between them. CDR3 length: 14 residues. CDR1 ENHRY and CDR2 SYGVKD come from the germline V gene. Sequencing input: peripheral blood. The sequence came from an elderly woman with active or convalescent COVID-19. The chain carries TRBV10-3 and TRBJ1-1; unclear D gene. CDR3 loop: CAISEPTPNTEAFF. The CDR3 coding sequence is TGTGCCATCAGTGAGCCGACACCGAACACTGAAGCTTTCTTT.